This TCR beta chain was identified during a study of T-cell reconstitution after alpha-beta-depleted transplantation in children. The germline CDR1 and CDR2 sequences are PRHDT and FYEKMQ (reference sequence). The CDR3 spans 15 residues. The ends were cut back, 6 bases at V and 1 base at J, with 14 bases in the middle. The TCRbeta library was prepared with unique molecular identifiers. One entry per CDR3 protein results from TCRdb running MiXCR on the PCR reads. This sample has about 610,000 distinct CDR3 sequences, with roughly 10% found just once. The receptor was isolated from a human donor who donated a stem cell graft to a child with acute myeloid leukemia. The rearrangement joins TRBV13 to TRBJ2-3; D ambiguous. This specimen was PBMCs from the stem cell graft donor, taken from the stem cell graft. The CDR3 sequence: CASSPGISRTDTQYF. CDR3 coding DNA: TGTGCCAGCAGTCCTGGAATTTCACGCACAGATACGCAGTATTTT.